A selection of T cell receptor beta chains follows, all from one sample in a study of Graves' ophthalmopathy and Graves' hyperthyroidism. TCRdb re-called the multiplex PCR reads through MiXCR, storing one row per CDR3 protein. The sample lists fewer than 250,000 distinct CDR3 sequences, just under 30% occurring once. The sample consisted of peripheral blood. The receptor source for this set is a man aged 45 to 65 with Graves' ophthalmopathy. Both conserved end residues are trimmed from each CDR3.

V,J,CDR3
TRBV9,TRBJ2-5,ASSPRLAGVQETQY
TRBV27,TRBJ1-3,ASRSFGEDTIY
TRBV12-3/TRBV12-4,TRBJ2-7,ASSPRGRPDSYEQY
TRBV6-2/TRBV6-3,TRBJ1-1,ASKEVAGTAF
TRBV20-1,TRBJ2-7,SAPGTSGNEQY
TRBV6-1,TRBJ1-5,ASSGQGALNQPQH
TRBV28,TRBJ2-5,ASSFAGQVKETQY
TRBV6-2/TRBV6-3,TRBJ1-1,ASRPADTEAF
TRBV2,TRBJ1-2,ASSGQGGGYT
TRBV7-9,TRBJ2-7,ASSSRAGGPHEQY
TRBV12-3/TRBV12-4,TRBJ1-5,ASTEVGYSNQPQH
TRBV4-1,TRBJ2-5,ASSQETELRGTPTQETQY
TRBV20-1,TRBJ2-2,SARNTRGNTGELF
TRBV11-1,TRBJ1-1,ASSFPSNRVNTEAF
TRBV10-3,TRBJ2-7,AISDRTKRAYEQY
TRBV5-6,TRBJ2-5,ASSLDRTIQETQY
TRBV12-3/TRBV12-4,TRBJ1-5,ASSDTGPSQPQH
TRBV7-2,TRBJ1-2,ASSLALSNHGYT
TRBV20-1,TRBJ1-2,SALQEWGFYGYT
TRBV4-1,TRBJ2-2,ASSQDGRNGELF
TRBV12-3/TRBV12-4,TRBJ2-7,ASQVYPQGPYEQY
TRBV6-2/TRBV6-3,TRBJ1-2,ASSSVTSRKGYT
TRBV6-2/TRBV6-3,TRBJ2-5,ASSSPPGTLYQETQY
TRBV12-3/TRBV12-4,TRBJ1-1,ASTPMGGDTEAF
TRBV11-2,TRBJ1-5,ASSLGRANQPQH
TRBV12-3/TRBV12-4,TRBJ2-5,ASSRERRETQY
TRBV10-2,TRBJ2-2,ASRSGTNTGELF
TRBV5-5,TRBJ2-5,ASSLVVQGGVETQY
TRBV7-6,TRBJ2-7,ASSLYTGPSEQY